This section outlines one T cell receptor (beta chain) sequence together with its context. Antigen unknown. Researchers amplified the TCR beta CDR3 regions from RNA transcripts. RT-PCR in the first round (using the HTBI primer set) targeted the TCR CDR3. TCRdb fed the multiplex PCR reads into MiXCR, producing one record per CDR3 protein. The profile covers 800,000 or so distinct CDR3 sequences, with over 35% appearing a single time and around 10% taken by the ten largest. This entry belongs to a study of T cells in Graves' hyperthyroidism and ophthalmopathy. Whole-study results and caveats: Before onset, ophthalmopathy was predicted by the model a median around 6 months earlier.

V was cut by 4 bases and J by 6 bases, with 9 bases left in between. The CDR3 consists of 12 residues. If no ophthalmopathy progression occurred within 18 months, Graves' hyperthyroidism was stable. Fresh peripheral blood, roughly 10 ml of it, supplied the PBMCs. The chain couples TRBV12-3 or TRBV12-4 to TRBJ1-2, with D perhaps matching TRBD1 (5 bases). Sequenced: blood. This clonotype originated in a man between 18 and 29 years old with Graves' hyperthyroidism. The CDR3 nucleotides are TGTGCCAGCAGTTCGAAAGGGGATGGCTACACCTTC. Its protein product is CASSSKGDGYTF.